This TCR beta chain was documented in a study of OX40 agonist ivuxolimab in advanced cancers. Study at large: Those enrolled were 82.7% male, with a mean age of approximately 60 years and ages from roughly 23 to 79. Study-wide results and caveats: At doses 0.1 to 3.0 mg/kg, CD4+ and CD8+ clones expanded.

The CDR3 extends over 16 amino acids. V shed 3 bases, J shed 9 bases, and the junction held 11 bases outside the gene matches. Germline values: CDR1 SGHRS, CDR2 YFSETQ. Concerning this clone itself: Its specificity is not known.

Sequencing was performed with immunoSEQ multiplex PCR; in TCRdb, only in-frame clones are kept and a portion is missing. The data show about 51,000 clones, with 80% to 85% seen just once and about 3.1% held by the top ten. V usage is TRBV5-1 and J usage is TRBJ1-6; 8 nucleotides match TRBD1. The sequence was obtained from an adult with an advanced solid tumor such as melanoma, head and neck, liver or kidney cancer. The sequences come from CD4+ or CD8+ T cells sorted from blood, collected in a trial of the OX40 agonist ivuxolimab. CDR3 sequence: CASSSGQGQPGSPLHF. DNA for the CDR3: TGCGCCAGCAGCTCCGGACAGGGCCAACCGGGTTCACCCCTCCACTTT.